What follows are 29 T cell receptor beta chains derived from one specimen sequenced in a study of blood T cell repertoires in COVID-19. Profiled with immunoSEQ multiplex PCR; TCRdb holds only in-frame clones, not every one. The sample contains approximately 110,000 clones, about 81% of which appear only once. Input material: peripheral blood. All receptors derive from a man aged 70-80 years with acute or convalescent COVID-19.

This chain connects TRBV12-3 or TRBV12-4 to TRBJ1-1; no definite D call. This CDR3 spans 13 amino acids. Trimming cost V 1 base and J 10 bases, with 13 bases left between them. The CDR3 region is CASSLGRLSGAFF. The CDR3 region has the DNA TGTGCCAGCAGTTTAGGCAGGTTATCTGGAGCTTTCTTT.

The chain uses TRBV12-3 or TRBV12-4 and TRBJ2-5, with no clear D. The CDR3 runs to 12 residues. With 6 bases removed from V and 7 bases from J, the gap between germline ends came to 12 bases. The CDR3 DNA reads TGTGCCAGCAGGCGGAACCACGGGACCCAGTACTTC. It translates to CASRRNHGTQYF.

This clone was seen a few times. V gene TRBV7-2 combines with J gene TRBJ1-4, with TRBD1 matching over 8 bases. J lost 4 bases, V lost 1 base, and 2 bases had no gene match. Germline loops: CDR1 SGHTA, CDR2 FQGNSA. CDR3 length: 15 amino acids. The CDR3 nucleotides are TGTGCCAGCAGCTTAGAAGGACAGGGTAATGAAAAACTGTTTTTT. Translated: CASSLEGQGNEKLFF. The full variable domain, with the rest looked up from reference TRBV7-2 and TRBJ1-4, is GAGVSQSPSNKVTEKGKDVELRCDPISGHTALYWYRQSLGQGLEFLIYFQGNSAPDKSGLPSDRFSAERTGGSVSTLTIQRTQQEDSAVYLCASSLEGQGNEKLFFGSGTQLSVL.

Of note for this clone: The germline gene is not matched at one end of the junction; a read error may be the cause. The V and J genes are TRBV7-9 and TRBJ1-4; the D is unclear. CDR1 is SEHNR, CDR2 FQNEAQ, per germline (reference sequence). This CDR3 is 13 amino acids long. The chain's CDR3 is CASSPTLQMPCSF. DNA for the CDR3: TGTGCCAGCAGCCCAACCCTACAGATGCCCTGCTCTTTT. Using reference TRBV7-9 and TRBJ1-4 for the parts outside the CDR3, the full variable domain is DTGVSQNPRHKITKRGQNVTFRCDPISEHNRLYWYRQTLGQGPEFLTYFQNEAQLEKSRLLSDRFSAERPKGSFSTLEIQRTEQGDSAMYLCASSPTLQMPCSFGSGTQLSVL.

The genes are TRBV5-5 and TRBJ2-3; 8 nucleotides line up with TRBD2. V was pared by 4 bases and J by 3 bases, with 4 bases of the junction left unmatched. Germline CDR1 SGHKS, CDR2 YYEKEE (reference sequence). There are 14 residues in the CDR3. In DNA form, the CDR3 reads TGTGCCAGCAGCCCGACTAGCGCGACAGATACGCAGTATTTT. It yields the protein CASSPTSATDTQYF.

The CDR3 sequence: CAISGRDNSPLHF. Written as DNA, the CDR3 is TGTGCCATCAGTGGACGGGATAATTCACCCCTCCACTTT. V and J are TRBV10-3 and TRBJ1-6; D not certain. V dropped 4 bases and J dropped 5 bases, with 6 bases sitting between them. Looked up from germline, CDR1 is ENHRY and CDR2 is SYGVKD. The CDR3 has 13 residues.

The genes are TRBV5-1 and TRBJ1-6; TRBD1 matches at 11 bases. Germline V CDR1 and CDR2: SGHRS, YFSETQ. The CDR3 length is 16 residues. The junction had 6 bases not matched to a gene; V was cut back by 0 bases and J by 10 bases. CDR3 loop: CASSLGTGGSGSPLHF. The CDR3 bases are TGCGCCAGCAGCTTGGGGACAGGGGGCAGCGGGTCACCCCTCCACTTT. Supplemented by reference TRBV5-1 and TRBJ1-6, the full variable domain reads KAGVTQTPRYLIKTRGQQVTLSCSPISGHRSVSWYQQTPGQGLQFLFEYFSETQRNKGNFPGRFSGRQFSNSRSEMNVSTLELGDSALYLCASSLGTGGSGSPLHFGNGTRLTVT.

V usage is TRBV2 and J usage is TRBJ2-6; D gene ambiguous. The CDR3 runs 14 residues. V lost 6 bases to trimming and J lost 3 bases, with 9 bases between them. Germline CDR1 and CDR2: SNHLY and FYNNEI. The CDR3 loop reads CASRLAGGANVLTF. For the CDR3, the DNA is TGTGCCAGCAGGTTGGCAGGTGGGGCCAACGTCCTGACTTTC.

The chain combines TRBV6-6 with TRBJ2-1, with 12 bases lining up with TRBD1. Germline CDR1 MNHNY, CDR2 SVGAGI (reference sequence). V lost 5 bases to trimming and J lost 7 bases; unmatched junction nucleotides: 6. CDR3 length: 15 residues. CDR3 DNA sequence: TGTGCCAGCAGTAGCCGGGACAGGGGGCCGAATGAGCAGTTCTTC. It yields the protein CASSSRDRGPNEQFF.

This sequence joins TRBV6-4 and TRBJ2-3, with D uncertain. The CDR3 covers 14 residues. V gave up 8 bases and J gave up 1 base, with 13 bases separating them. The germline CDR1 and CDR2 sequences are MRHNA and SNTAGT. As DNA, the CDR3 is TGTGCCAGCCGGTCCGGCGGAGGCACAGATACGCAGTATTTT. It encodes CASRSGGGTDTQYF.

This rearrangement joins TRBV7-9 to TRBJ2-1, with 8 bases lining up with TRBD2. Germline values: CDR1 SEHNR, CDR2 FQNEAQ (reference sequence). Germline trimming cut 2 bases from V and 7 bases from J; bases unmatched to any gene: 7. There are 15 residues in the CDR3. The CDR3 coding sequence is TGTGCCAGCAGCTTAAACGGGGGGGCCTTGAATGAGCAGTTCTTC. Protein: CASSLNGGALNEQFF. The full variable domain, completed using reference TRBV7-9 and TRBJ2-1, is DTGVSQNPRHKITKRGQNVTFRCDPISEHNRLYWYRQTLGQGPEFLTYFQNEAQLEKSRLLSDRFSAERPKGSFSTLEIQRTEQGDSAMYLCASSLNGGALNEQFFGPGTRLTVL.

The chain recombines TRBV11-2 with TRBJ2-3; 12 bases are a match to TRBD1. The trim removed 1 base at V and 5 bases at J, leaving 1 base unmatched. The CDR3 is 15 residues long. Germline loops: CDR1 SGHAT, CDR2 FQNNGV. CDR3 loop: CASSLGDRGQDTQYF. The DNA of the CDR3 is TGTGCCAGCAGCTTAGGGGACAGGGGGCAAGATACGCAGTATTTT.

This chain connects TRBV9 to TRBJ1-6, with TRBD1 as a possible D gene (5 bases). V lost 0 bases, J lost 7 bases, and 8 bases lay in between. Germline V lookup: CDR1 SGDLS, CDR2 YYNGEE. The CDR3 consists of 14 residues. Here the CDR3 reads CASSVGGTNSPLHF. Written as DNA, the CDR3 is TGTGCCAGCAGCGTAGGCGGGACGAATTCACCCCTCCACTTT.

V is TRBV4-2 and J is TRBJ1-6; D possibly corresponds to TRBD1 (5 bases). V dropped 0 bases and J dropped 1 base, with 19 bases sitting between them. Germline V gene lookup returns CDR1 LGHNA and CDR2 YNFKEQ. This CDR3 has 20 amino acids. DNA of the CDR3: TGTGCCAGCAGCCAAGAAAGGCAAGGGGCAGACCGTTCCTATAATTCACCCCTCCACTTT. It codes for CASSQERQGADRSYNSPLHF.

This rearrangement joins TRBV12-3 or TRBV12-4 to TRBJ2-2; D unresolved. The CDR3 contains 13 residues. Between the trimmed V and J ends, which lost 3 bases and 5 bases, there was a span of 7 bases. This CDR3 is CASSFARTGELFF. The CDR3 nucleotides read TGTGCCAGCAGTTTCGCGCGGACCGGGGAGCTGTTTTTT.

The chain recombines TRBV2 with TRBJ1-4; TRBD1 might be the D (5 bases). The length of the CDR3 is 14 residues. The germline V gene has CDR1 SNHLY and CDR2 FYNNEI. V lost 4 bases to trimming and J lost 7 bases, with 13 bases between them. CDR3 region: CASSVGGAREKLFF. The CDR3 bases are TGTGCCAGCAGTGTGGGTGGGGCGCGTGAAAAACTGTTTTTT.

This clone occurred once. J is TRBJ2-7 and V is TRBV5-4, with 14 positions matching TRBD2. The CDR3 is made up of 17 amino acids. V shed 4 bases, J shed 2 bases, and the junction held 8 bases outside the gene matches. Looked up from germline, CDR1 is SGHNT and CDR2 is YYREEE (reference sequence). The CDR3 coding sequence is TGTGCCAGCAGCACCCGGGGACTAGCGGGGGCAGCCTACGAGCAGTACTTC. Protein sequence: CASSTRGLAGAAYEQYF.

The chain recombines TRBV28 with TRBJ1-5; possibly TRBD1 for D (6 bases). Trimming took off 5 bases at V and 7 bases at J, with 15 bases between the two ends. In germline, CDR1 is MDHEN, CDR2 SYDVKM. This CDR3 has 14 amino acids. For the CDR3, the DNA is TGTGCCAGCAGTCAATATCAGGGGTGGCAGCCCCAGCATTTT. Amino acids: CASSQYQGWQPQHF.

The chain uses TRBV13 and TRBJ1-3, with D maybe TRBD1 (5 bases). The CDR3 is 17 residues long. Trimming removed 6 bases at V and 4 bases at J, with 22 bases between. From germline, CDR1 is PRHDT and CDR2 FYEKMQ (reference sequence). The CDR3 bases are TGTGCCAGCAGGGAGGGGATCCAGCCGCCGCGGGGAAACACCATATATTTT. It encodes CASREGIQPPRGNTIYF.

The rearrangement uses TRBV9 and TRBJ2-1; D remains ambiguous. From germline, CDR1 is SGDLS and CDR2 YYNGEE. The CDR3 consists of 14 residues. Deletions cut 4 bases from V and 4 bases from J, with 12 bases between. CDR3 loop: CASSSTRFYNEQFF. CDR3 coding DNA: TGTGCCAGCAGCTCGACTCGATTTTACAATGAGCAGTTCTTC.

This chain connects TRBV6-1 to TRBJ1-5; possible D gene TRBD1, 6 bases. In germline, CDR1 is MNHNS, CDR2 SASEGT. The CDR3 sequence is 12 residues long. Trimming shortened V by 1 base and J by 11 bases, and 9 bases separated the two germline ends. In DNA form, the CDR3 reads TGTGCCAGCAGTGAAGGAAGGGGGACCCAGCATTTT. Translation: CASSEGRGTQHF.

Turning to this clone: Other DNA sequences in this specimen translate into the identical CDR3. The J gene is TRBJ2-7, the V gene TRBV7-9; D is possibly TRBD2 (5 bases). Germline V gives CDR1 SEHNR, CDR2 FQNEAQ (reference sequence). The CDR3 totals 14 residues. Trimming took off 2 bases at V and 2 bases at J, with 10 bases between the two ends. This chain's CDR3 is CASSLWGVTYEQYF. DNA for the CDR3: TGTGCCAGCAGCTTATGGGGAGTAACCTACGAGCAGTACTTC.

The CDR3 DNA reads as TGTGCCACCAGTGAGGCCAATGAGCAGTTCTTC. This translates into CATSEANEQFF. This chain joins TRBV24-1 and TRBJ2-1; D not resolved. V was pared by 4 bases and J by 6 bases, with 3 bases between. This CDR3 contains 11 residues. Germline assignment: CDR1 KGHDR and CDR2 SFDVKD.

This clone has a handful of counts. V gene TRBV28 combines with J gene TRBJ1-5; D may be TRBD1 (5 bases). This CDR3 is built from 14 residues. Germline lookup yields CDR1 MDHEN and CDR2 SYDVKM. Trimming pared 6 bases from V and 9 bases from J, leaving 18 bases between. CDR3 sequence (DNA): TGTGCCAGCAGGGAGGGACCGCTAAAGGGGCCCCAGCATTTT. It specifies CASREGPLKGPQHF.

This clone occurred once. The CDR3 sequence is CASSVGVTGGPTAEKLFF. CDR3 nucleotides: TGTGCCAGCAGCGTAGGTGTGACAGGGGGCCCAACAGCCGAAAAACTGTTTTTT. J is TRBJ1-4 and V is TRBV9, with 10 bases identical to TRBD1. Germline V gives CDR1 SGDLS, CDR2 YYNGEE. This CDR3 contains 18 residues. Trimming at V came to 0 bases and at J to 8 bases, leaving 13 bases not matched to a gene.

J is TRBJ1-1 and V is TRBV12-3 or TRBV12-4; no clear D gene. Trimming left V 3 bases short and J 1 base short, with 6 bases between. The CDR3 runs to 13 residues. The chain's CDR3 is CASSFERNTEAFF. DNA for the CDR3: TGTGCCAGCAGTTTTGAGCGGAACACTGAAGCTTTCTTT.

In this sample, this clone turned up many times. The chain is built from TRBV19 and TRBJ1-1, with 7 bases identical to TRBD1. V shed 10 bases and J 3 bases; nucleotides not matched to a gene: 11. The CDR3 spans 14 residues. Germline values: CDR1 LNHDA, CDR2 SQIVND (reference sequence). CDR3 DNA: TGTGCCACCCGATCCGGAGACAGGGACACTGAAGCTTTCTTT. Protein sequence: CATRSGDRDTEAFF. The full variable domain, completed using reference TRBV19 and TRBJ1-1, is DGGITQSPKYLFRKEGQNVTLSCEQNLNHDAMYWYRQDPGQGLRLIYYSQIVNDFQKGDIAEGYSVSREKKESFPLTVTSAQKNPTAFYLCATRSGDRDTEAFFGQGTRLTVV.

The V and J genes are TRBV10-3 and TRBJ2-2; 7 bases are shared with TRBD1. The CDR3 totals 14 residues. V was pared by 4 bases and J by 3 bases, with 2 bases of the junction left unmatched. Germline CDR1 is ENHRY and CDR2 is SYGVKD. The CDR3 DNA reads as TGTGCCATCAGTGCTGACAGGGACACCGGGGAGCTGTTTTTT. It encodes CAISADRDTGELFF.

The gene calls are TRBV5-8 and TRBJ1-4; D is uncertain. The CDR3 is made up of 13 amino acids. Germline lookup yields CDR1 SGHTS and CDR2 YDEGEE. V was pared by 4 bases and J by 8 bases, with 12 bases between. The CDR3 nucleotides are TGTGCCAGCAGCAAGCGAGGAGAGGAAAAACTGTTTTTT. Translation: CASSKRGEEKLFF.